These T cell receptor beta chains were read from a single sample in a study of synovial regulatory T cells in juvenile arthritis. Assay used: immunoSEQ multiplex PCR; TCRdb lists only in-frame clones, some missing. The data show approximately 9,900 clones, and the top ten clones hold less than 0.75%. Sequences were obtained from Treg cells from blood. These receptors were taken from a donor aged 2-35 years with juvenile idiopathic arthritis. Both conserved end residues are part of each CDR3. The size field is filled for only some rows; it gives once, few, many or a size class.

NA,TRBV28,TRBJ2-7,CASSAQGWEQYF
NA,TRBV7-2,TRBJ2-1,CASSLTARVEIYNEQFF
NA,TRBV10-3,TRBJ2-5,CAISEVRGVYQETQYF
NA,TRBV28,TRBJ1-2,CASTGDFGYTF
NA,TRBV7-2,TRBJ2-5,CASSSPPNRETQYF
NA,TRBV9,TRBJ2-3,CASSPGTTDTQYF
NA,TRBV29-1,TRBJ2-5,CSVGTGAETQYF
NA,TRBV9,TRBJ2-5,CASSVGRGGAPETQYF
NA,TRBV5-6,TRBJ2-7,CASSLYGTGASYEQYF
NA,TRBV4-3,TRBJ1-2,CASSQDIPLGTGYPWKGYTF
NA,TRBV7-8,TRBJ2-1,CASSLMGTDYNEQFF
NA,TRBV5-1,TRBJ2-2,CASSSRQGDTGELFF
NA,TRBV7-9,TRBJ2-3,CASSPRMDFPDTQYF
NA,TRBV7-2,TRBJ2-3,CASSLGGRASGGNTQYF
NA,TRBV5-4,TRBJ1-1,CASSLDQYPNTEAFF
NA,TRBV19,TRBJ2-7,CASSRGGGPYEQYF
NA,TRBV30,TRBJ1-1,CASTGDRGDTEAFF
NA,TRBV19,TRBJ1-3,CASSIGTDSTGNTIYF
NA,TRBV10-3,TRBJ1-1,CAISPGGTEAFF
NA,TRBV13,TRBJ2-7,CASSLTWELDEQYF
medium-sized,TRBV7-9,TRBJ1-6,CASSLENSPLHF
NA,TRBV11-2,TRBJ2-1,CASSLRTGSSSYNEQFF
NA,TRBV5-1,TRBJ1-2,CASSFEDWAYGYTF
NA,TRBV5-4,TRBJ2-1,CASSFQALAGRTYNEQFF
NA,TRBV10-3,TRBJ1-1,CAISEGTEAFF
NA,TRBV19,TRBJ2-5,CASSRRTDQETQYF
NA,TRBV10-3,TRBJ1-3,CAISDKNRGSGNTIYF
NA,TRBV29-1,TRBJ2-3,CSVEGSAPDTQYF
NA,TRBV7-9,TRBJ2-3,CASSYVAGISTDTQYF
NA,TRBV5-4,TRBJ1-2,CASSSDPGTANYGYTF
NA,TRBV28,TRBJ2-1,CASSFGEGALGTGIYNEQFF
NA,TRBV7-3,TRBJ2-5,CASSAGGLAEETQYF
NA,TRBV2,TRBJ2-1,CASSPGLAGDSYNEQFF
NA,TRBV5-1,TRBJ1-4,CASRTAFNEKLFF
NA,TRBV6-4,TRBJ2-5,CASSTSPRGGEETQYF
NA,TRBV6-5,TRBJ2-7,CASSYGAAPSYEQYF
NA,TRBV2,TRBJ2-2,CASSVWKPGLADTGELFF
NA,TRBV28,TRBJ1-3,CASSLLGQGNTIYF
NA,TRBV7-3,TRBJ1-2,CASSLREGYTF
NA,TRBV18,TRBJ2-2,CASSHPGQEVTGELFF
NA,TRBV7-2,TRBJ2-1,CASSVLWRGGNEQFF
NA,TRBV19,TRBJ2-2,CASSLRLAGVTGELFF
NA,TRBV7-9,TRBJ1-1,CASTKDRMNTEAFF
NA,TRBV30,TRBJ1-1,CAWSVVDRVNSEAFF
NA,TRBV7-2,TRBJ1-3,CASSLDKYSGNTIYF
NA,TRBV30,TRBJ2-1,CAWSMSGQGYDEQFF
NA,TRBV6-6,TRBJ1-1,CASSYIGQGFIGAFF
NA,TRBV28,TRBJ2-7,CASSPRSGLTYEQYF
NA,TRBV6-6,TRBJ1-1,CASSPGTGLRTEAFF
NA,TRBV11-2,TRBJ2-3,CASSYWAGVADTQYF
NA,TRBV5-5,TRBJ2-7,CASSLGGQSYEQYF
NA,TRBV29-1,TRBJ2-3,CSVEGLASKSDTQYF
NA,TRBV6-6,TRBJ2-7,CASTIGGSGSRREQYF
NA,TRBV11-2,TRBJ2-7,CASSLRASGGSSYEQYF